Below, 13 T cell receptor beta chains from the same sample are listed, as sequenced in a study of T cell responses to AZD1222 COVID-19 vaccine. Generated by immunoSEQ multiplex PCR, the TCRdb table keeps only in-frame clones and is missing some. The data hold about 140,000 clones, with about 87% observed a single time. The source was peripheral blood, collected on day 0 of AZD1222 vaccination. The receptors were gathered from an adult in good health.

The chain carries TRBV15 and TRBJ1-3, with a weak D call TRBD1 (5 bases). This CDR3 contains 12 residues. The germline V and J ends were trimmed by 5 bases and 7 bases, with 9 bases remaining between them. CDR1 and CDR2 (germline): LNHNV, YYDKDF (reference sequence). The CDR3 spells CATSPAGNTIYF. The CDR3 bases are TGTGCCACCAGCCCCGCAGGGAACACCATATATTTT.

This chain connects TRBV6-5 to TRBJ2-7; TRBD2 matches at 9 bases. The CDR3 is 15 amino acids. Germline CDR1 reads MNHEY; CDR2 reads SVGAGI. The V and J ends lost 11 bases and 7 bases, in that order; junction bases with no gene match: 18. CDR3 residues: CAAGGASGIKGEQYF. The CDR3 coding sequence is TGTGCCGCTGGGGGGGCTAGCGGGATAAAGGGTGAGCAGTACTTC.

This chain links TRBV12-5 with TRBJ2-7; TRBD1 or TRBD2 may be the D gene (5 bases each). V was clipped by 1 base and J by 2 bases, with 18 bases between them. CDR1 is LGHNT and CDR2 is FRNRAP in the germline V gene. The CDR3 contains 17 residues. Written as DNA, the CDR3 is TGTGCTAGTGGTTTGGCGCCCAACTCCGGGACCCCCTACGAGCAGTACTTC. Amino acid sequence: CASGLAPNSGTPYEQYF.

CDR3 bases: TGTGCCAGCAGTGAAGATTGGGGACTAGGAGAGACCCAGTACTTC. Its translation: CASSEDWGLGETQYF. This sequence joins TRBV6-1 and TRBJ2-5, with 8 bases matching TRBD2. Germline assignment: CDR1 MNHNS and CDR2 SASEGT. Trimming took 1 base from V and 4 from J; bases not matched to a gene: 5. The CDR3 covers 15 residues.

The rearrangement joins TRBV4-1 to TRBJ2-6, with D unclear. The CDR3 length is 19 residues. Trimming removed 0 bases from V and 0 bases from J, with 15 bases in between. Looked up from germline, CDR1 is MGHRA and CDR2 is YSYEKL. In nucleotides, the CDR3 is TGCGCCAGCAGCCAAGATTATGGGGTGTTCGGCTCTGGGGCCAACGTCCTGACTTTC. Encoded protein: CASSQDYGVFGSGANVLTF.

The CDR3 sequence is CASSLARDNEQFF. The DNA of the CDR3 is TGTGCCAGCAGTTTAGCGAGAGACAATGAGCAGTTCTTC. The chain joins TRBV27 to TRBJ2-1; the D is unclear. CDR1 is MNHEY, CDR2 SMNVEV, per germline (reference sequence). This CDR3 has 13 amino acids. V was pared by 2 bases and J by 5 bases, with 7 bases between.

The chain links TRBV9 to TRBJ1-2, with D perhaps matching TRBD1 (5 bases). This CDR3 spans 14 amino acids. V was clipped by 0 bases and J by 6 bases, with 12 bases between them. CDR1 is SGDLS, CDR2 YYNGEE, per germline. CDR3 nucleotide sequence: TGTGCCAGCAGCGTAGGGGGACTCTCTCATGGCTACACCTTC. Its protein product is CASSVGGLSHGYTF. The full variable domain, in which reference TRBV9 and TRBJ1-2 provide the parts outside the CDR3, is DSGVTQTPKHLITATGQRVTLRCSPRSGDLSVYWYQQSLDQGLQFLIQYYNGEERAKGNILERFSAQQFPDLHSELNLSSLELGDSALYFCASSVGGLSHGYTFGSGTRLTVV.

This chain uses TRBV5-4 with TRBJ1-5; 8 positions agree with TRBD1. The germline V gene has CDR1 SGHNT and CDR2 YYREEE (reference sequence). Trimming at V came to 2 bases and at J to 0 bases, leaving 7 bases not matched to a gene. This CDR3 contains 17 residues. The CDR3 DNA reads as TGTGCCAGCAGCTTCAGGACAGGGCCTTATAGCAATCAGCCCCAGCATTTT. It is translated as CASSFRTGPYSNQPQHF.

The chain joins TRBV7-2 to TRBJ2-7; D might be TRBD2 (5 bases). Trimming took 4 bases from V and 6 from J, leaving 16 bases between them. This CDR3 comprises 14 residues. Germline V gene data show CDR1 as SGHTA and CDR2 as FQGNSA. As DNA, the CDR3 is TGTGCCAGCAGCTCCAGACTAAGATATAGCGAGCAGTACTTC. It encodes CASSSRLRYSEQYF. Supplemented by reference TRBV7-2 and TRBJ2-7, the full variable domain reads GAGVSQSPSNKVTEKGKDVELRCDPISGHTALYWYRQSLGQGLEFLIYFQGNSAPDKSGLPSDRFSAERTGGSVSTLTIQRTQQEDSAVYLCASSSRLRYSEQYFGPGTRLTVT.

V is TRBV7-9 and J is TRBJ1-4; tentatively, D is TRBD1 (5 bases). Germline-derived CDR1 and CDR2 are SEHNR and FQNEAQ (reference sequence). The ends were cut back, 2 bases at V and 10 bases at J, with 17 bases in the middle. This CDR3 region has 15 residues. CDR3 amino acids: CASSLSKTGGAKLFF. In DNA form, the CDR3 reads TGTGCCAGCAGCTTAAGTAAAACCGGCGGGGCAAAACTGTTTTTT.

The chain carries TRBV7-9 and TRBJ1-2, with 7 bases aligning to TRBD1. V shed 5 bases, J shed 7 bases, and the junction held 13 bases outside the gene matches. CDR1 SEHNR and CDR2 FQNEAQ come from the germline V gene (reference sequence). The CDR3 loop spans 15 amino acids. CDR3 sequence (DNA): TGTGCCAGCAGCCCGCAACAGGGGCCGATGCGTGGCTACACCTTC. Amino acid sequence: CASSPQQGPMRGYTF.

V usage is TRBV30 and J usage is TRBJ1-2, with 12 nucleotides matching TRBD1. The V gene end was trimmed by 3 bases and the J gene end by 5 bases; junction bases not matched to a gene: 4. Germline V gene sequence: CDR1 GTSNPN, CDR2 SVGIG (reference sequence). CDR3 length: 14 residues. This CDR3 reads CAWRGQGALYGYTF. CDR3 DNA: TGTGCCTGGAGGGGACAGGGGGCGCTTTATGGCTACACCTTC.

This clone was detected only a few times. The CDR3 nucleotides are TGTGCCACCAGTGATTATCCGGGGACAGATACGCAGTATTTT. Translated: CATSDYPGTDTQYF. V gene TRBV24-1 combines with J gene TRBJ2-3; D perhaps matches TRBD2 (5 bases). Per the germline V gene, CDR1 is KGHDR and CDR2 is SFDVKD. The CDR3 length is 14 residues. Trimming removed 2 bases at V and 3 bases at J, with 8 bases between.